This T cell receptor (beta chain) was observed in a study of T cells after yellow fever vaccination. Study context: Preparing low-cell-number fractions relied on SMART-Seq v4 Ultra Low Input.

The germline CDR1 and CDR2 sequences are MNHEY and SMNVEV (reference sequence). This CDR3 spans 14 amino acids. Trimming stripped 0 bases from V and 6 bases from J, with 9 bases between. Study-level findings and limits: A small proportion of clonotypes was detected in both the CD4 and CD8 compartments. The study re-detected most primary-vaccination clones after the booster (roughly 96% CD4, roughly 85% CD8).

It was through 5'RACE template switching that TCR cDNA was made, with a universal primer site and UMIs added. TCRdb analysed the 5' RACE reads with MiXCR anew, one entry per CDR3 protein. The sample holds 350,000 to 450,000 distinct CDR3 sequences; 6.2% are singletons and the top ten take around 16%. In its sample, this clonotype was seen a few times. As yet, its antigen is unknown. The clonotype originates from a man under 40 who received the YFV17D yellow fever vaccine. The sequenced sample was PBMCs, obtained 5 days after the yellow fever booster vaccination. The rearrangement links TRBV27 to TRBJ2-1, with D possibly TRBD2 on 6 matching bases. The CDR3 sequence is CASSLSGGTNEQFF. The CDR3 DNA reads as TGTGCCAGCAGTTTATCGGGGGGAACCAATGAGCAGTTCTTC.